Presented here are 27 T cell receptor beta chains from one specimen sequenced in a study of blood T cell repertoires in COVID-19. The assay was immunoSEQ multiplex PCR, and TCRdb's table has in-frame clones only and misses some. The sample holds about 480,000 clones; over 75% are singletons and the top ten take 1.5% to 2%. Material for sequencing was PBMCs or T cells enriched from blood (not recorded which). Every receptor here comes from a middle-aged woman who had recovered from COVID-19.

The CDR3 here is CAGGRGNEQFF. The CDR3 DNA sequence: TGTGCCGGGGGCCGGGGCAATGAGCAGTTCTTC. The rearrangement joins TRBV30 to TRBJ2-1; weak D call: TRBD1 (6 bases). The V gene's germline CDR1 is GTSNPN and CDR2 SVGIG (reference sequence). Trimming cost V 8 bases and J 6 bases, with 11 bases left between them. The CDR3 has 11 amino acids. Looking up the rest from reference TRBV30 and TRBJ2-1 gives the full variable domain: SQTIHQWPATLVQPVGSPLSLECTVEGTSNPNLYWYRQAAGRGLQLLFYSVGIGQISSEVPQNLSASRPQDRQFILSSKKLLLSDSGFYLCAGGRGNEQFFGPGTRLTVL.

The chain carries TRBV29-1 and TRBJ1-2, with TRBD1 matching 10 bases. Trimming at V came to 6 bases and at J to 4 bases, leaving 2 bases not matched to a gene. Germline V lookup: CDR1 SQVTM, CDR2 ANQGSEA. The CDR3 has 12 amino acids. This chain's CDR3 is CSVGQGFYGYTF. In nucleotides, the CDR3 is TGCAGCGTGGGACAGGGGTTCTATGGCTACACCTTC.

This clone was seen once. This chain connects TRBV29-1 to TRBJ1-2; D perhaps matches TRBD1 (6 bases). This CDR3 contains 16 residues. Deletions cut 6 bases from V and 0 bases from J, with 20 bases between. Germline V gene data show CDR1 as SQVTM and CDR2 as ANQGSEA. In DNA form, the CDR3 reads TGCAGCGTCGGTGGGGGCTCGGACTCAACTAACTATGGCTACACCTTC. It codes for CSVGGGSDSTNYGYTF.

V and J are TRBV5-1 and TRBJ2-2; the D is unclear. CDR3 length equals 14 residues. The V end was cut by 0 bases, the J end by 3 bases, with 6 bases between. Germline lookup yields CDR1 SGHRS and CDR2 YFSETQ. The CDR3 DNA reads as TGCGCCAGCAGCTTGGTTCCGTACACCGGGGAGCTGTTTTTT. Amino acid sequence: CASSLVPYTGELFF.

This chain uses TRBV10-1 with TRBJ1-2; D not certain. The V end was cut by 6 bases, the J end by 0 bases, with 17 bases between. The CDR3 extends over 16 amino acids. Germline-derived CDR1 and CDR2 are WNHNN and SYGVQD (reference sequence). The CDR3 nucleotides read TGCGCCAGCAGCCGTGGAAGTTCAGGTCCTAACTATGGCTACACCTTC. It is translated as CASSRGSSGPNYGYTF.

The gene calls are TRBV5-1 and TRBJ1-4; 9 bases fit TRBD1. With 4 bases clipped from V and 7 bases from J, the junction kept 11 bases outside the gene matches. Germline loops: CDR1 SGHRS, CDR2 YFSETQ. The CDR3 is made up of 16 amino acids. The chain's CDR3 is CASSAYRGPVSEKLFF. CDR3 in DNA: TGCGCCAGCAGCGCTTACAGGGGGCCGGTGAGTGAAAAACTGTTTTTT. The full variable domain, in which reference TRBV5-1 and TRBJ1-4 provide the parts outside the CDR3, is KAGVTQTPRYLIKTRGQQVTLSCSPISGHRSVSWYQQTPGQGLQFLFEYFSETQRNKGNFPGRFSGRQFSNSRSEMNVSTLELGDSALYLCASSAYRGPVSEKLFFGSGTQLSVL.

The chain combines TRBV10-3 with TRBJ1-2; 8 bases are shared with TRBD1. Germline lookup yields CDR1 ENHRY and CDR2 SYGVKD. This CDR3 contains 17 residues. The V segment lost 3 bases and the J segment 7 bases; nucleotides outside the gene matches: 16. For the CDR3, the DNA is TGTGCCATCAGTGACCCGGGACAGGTTACAAGCCTCGGTGGCTACACCTTC. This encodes CAISDPGQVTSLGGYTF.

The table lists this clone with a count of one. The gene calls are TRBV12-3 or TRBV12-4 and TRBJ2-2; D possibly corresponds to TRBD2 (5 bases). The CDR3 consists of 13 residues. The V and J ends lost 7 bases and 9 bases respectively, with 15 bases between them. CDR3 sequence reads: CASTLRVRRELFF. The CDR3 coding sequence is TGTGCCAGCACTTTGAGGGTGAGGCGGGAGCTGTTTTTT.

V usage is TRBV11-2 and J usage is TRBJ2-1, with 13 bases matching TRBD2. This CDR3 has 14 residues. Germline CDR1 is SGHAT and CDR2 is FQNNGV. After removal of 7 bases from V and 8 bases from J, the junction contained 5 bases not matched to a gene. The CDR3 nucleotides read TGTGCCAGCACCCGGACTAGCGGGAGCGATGAGCAGTTCTTC. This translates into CASTRTSGSDEQFF. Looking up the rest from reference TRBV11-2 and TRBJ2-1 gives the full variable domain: EAGVAQSPRYKIIEKRQSVAFWCNPISGHATLYWYQQILGQGPKLLIQFQNNGVVDDSQLPKDRFSAERLKGVDSTLKIQPAKLEDSAVYLCASTRTSGSDEQFFGPGTRLTVL.

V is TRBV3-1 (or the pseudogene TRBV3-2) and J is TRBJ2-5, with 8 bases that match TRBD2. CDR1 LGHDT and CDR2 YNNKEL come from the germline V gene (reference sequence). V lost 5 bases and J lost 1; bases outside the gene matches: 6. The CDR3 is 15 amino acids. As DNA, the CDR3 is TGTGCCAGCAGCTTTCTAGCGGGTTTCCAAGAGACCCAGTACTTC. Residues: CASSFLAGFQETQYF.

In DNA, the CDR3 is TGTGCCAGCAGTCCGACGGGACTCTTAACCTACGAGCAGTACTTC. Translating gives CASSPTGLLTYEQYF. The chain links TRBV6-5 to TRBJ2-7, with D tentatively TRBD2 (6 bases). Germline V gene sequence: CDR1 MNHEY, CDR2 SVGAGI. The V end was cut by 5 bases, the J end by 2 bases, with 16 bases between. The CDR3 has 15 residues.

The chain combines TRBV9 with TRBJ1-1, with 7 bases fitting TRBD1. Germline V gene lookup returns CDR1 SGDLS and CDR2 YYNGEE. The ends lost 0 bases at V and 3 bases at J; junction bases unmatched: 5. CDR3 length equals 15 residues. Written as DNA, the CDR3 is TGTGCCAGCAGCGTAGAAGGGGGCGGGTACACTGAAGCTTTCTTT. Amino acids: CASSVEGGGYTEAFF.

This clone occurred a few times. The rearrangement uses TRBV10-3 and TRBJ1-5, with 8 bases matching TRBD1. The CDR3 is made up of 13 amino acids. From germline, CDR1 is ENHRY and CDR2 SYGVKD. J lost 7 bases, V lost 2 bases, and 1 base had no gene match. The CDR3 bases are TGTGCCATCAGTGAGACAGGGGGACAGCCCCAGCATTTT. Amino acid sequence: CAISETGGQPQHF.

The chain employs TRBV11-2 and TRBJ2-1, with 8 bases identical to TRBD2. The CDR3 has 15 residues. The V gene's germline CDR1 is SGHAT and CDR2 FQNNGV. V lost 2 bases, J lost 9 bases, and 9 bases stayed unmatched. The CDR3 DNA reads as TGTGCCAGCAGCTTATCGACGCGGGGGGAGGCTGAGCAGTTCTTC. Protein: CASSLSTRGEAEQFF.

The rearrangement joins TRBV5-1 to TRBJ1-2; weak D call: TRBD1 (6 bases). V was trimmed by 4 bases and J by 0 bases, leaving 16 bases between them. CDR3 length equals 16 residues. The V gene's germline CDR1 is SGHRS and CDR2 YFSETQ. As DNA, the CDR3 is TGCGCCAGCAGCAACGCCGGGACACTAGCTAACTATGGCTACACCTTC. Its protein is CASSNAGTLANYGYTF. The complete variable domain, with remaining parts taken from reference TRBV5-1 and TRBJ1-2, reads KAGVTQTPRYLIKTRGQQVTLSCSPISGHRSVSWYQQTPGQGLQFLFEYFSETQRNKGNFPGRFSGRQFSNSRSEMNVSTLELGDSALYLCASSNAGTLANYGYTFGSGTRLTVV.

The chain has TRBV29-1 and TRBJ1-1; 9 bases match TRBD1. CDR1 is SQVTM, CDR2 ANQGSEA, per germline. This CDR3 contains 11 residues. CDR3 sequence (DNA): TGCAGAGGGGACAGGGATTATGAAGCTTTCTTT. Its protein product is CRGDRDYEAFF.

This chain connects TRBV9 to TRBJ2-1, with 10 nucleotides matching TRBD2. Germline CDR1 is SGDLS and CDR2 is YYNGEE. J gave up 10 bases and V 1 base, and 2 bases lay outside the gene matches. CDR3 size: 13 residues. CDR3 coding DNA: TGTGCCAGCAGCGTAAAAGCGGGAGGGGAGCAGTTCTTC. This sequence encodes CASSVKAGGEQFF.

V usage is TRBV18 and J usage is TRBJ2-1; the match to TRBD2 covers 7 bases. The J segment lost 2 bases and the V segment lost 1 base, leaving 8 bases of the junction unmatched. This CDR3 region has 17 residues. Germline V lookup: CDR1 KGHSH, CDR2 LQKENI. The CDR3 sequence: CASSPRSLAQAYNEQFF. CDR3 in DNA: TGTGCCAGCTCACCACGCTCACTAGCGCAAGCCTACAATGAGCAGTTCTTC.

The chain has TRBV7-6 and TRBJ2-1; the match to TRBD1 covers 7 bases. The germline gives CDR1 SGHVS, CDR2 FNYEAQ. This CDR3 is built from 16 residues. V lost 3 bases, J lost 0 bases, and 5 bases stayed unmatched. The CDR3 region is CASSFPGQPSYNEQFF. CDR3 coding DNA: TGTGCCAGCAGCTTCCCGGGACAGCCCTCCTACAATGAGCAGTTCTTC.

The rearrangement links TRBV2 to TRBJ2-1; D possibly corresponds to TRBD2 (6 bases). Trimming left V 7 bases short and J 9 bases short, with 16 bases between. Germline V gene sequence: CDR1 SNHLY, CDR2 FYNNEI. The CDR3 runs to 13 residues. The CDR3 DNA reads TGTGCCAGCAATCGACTAGGCGTAGGTGAGCAGTTCTTC. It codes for CASNRLGVGEQFF.

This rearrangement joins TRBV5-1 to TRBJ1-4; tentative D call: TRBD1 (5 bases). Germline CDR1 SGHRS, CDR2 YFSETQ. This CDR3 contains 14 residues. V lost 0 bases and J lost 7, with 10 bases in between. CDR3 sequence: CASSLGRVGEKLFF. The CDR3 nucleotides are TGCGCCAGCAGCTTGGGCAGGGTTGGTGAAAAACTGTTTTTT.

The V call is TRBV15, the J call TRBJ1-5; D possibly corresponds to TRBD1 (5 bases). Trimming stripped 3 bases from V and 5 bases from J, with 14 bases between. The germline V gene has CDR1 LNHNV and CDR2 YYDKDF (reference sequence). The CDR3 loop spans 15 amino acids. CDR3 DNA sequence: TGTGCCACCAGCAGGCAGGGTGGAACTTATCAGCCCCAGCATTTT. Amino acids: CATSRQGGTYQPQHF.

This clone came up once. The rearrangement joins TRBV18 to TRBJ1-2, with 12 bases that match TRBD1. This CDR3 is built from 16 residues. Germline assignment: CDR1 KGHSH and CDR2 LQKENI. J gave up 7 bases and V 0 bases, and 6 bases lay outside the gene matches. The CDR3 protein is CASSPPGTGGKFGYTF. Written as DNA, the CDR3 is TGTGCCAGCTCACCACCAGGGACAGGGGGCAAATTTGGCTACACCTTC.

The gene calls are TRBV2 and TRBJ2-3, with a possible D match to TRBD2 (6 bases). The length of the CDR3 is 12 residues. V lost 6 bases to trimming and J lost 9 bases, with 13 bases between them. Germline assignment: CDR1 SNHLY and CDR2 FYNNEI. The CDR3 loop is CASRAGGSTQYF. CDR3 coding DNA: TGTGCCAGCAGAGCGGGCGGGTCAACGCAGTATTTT.

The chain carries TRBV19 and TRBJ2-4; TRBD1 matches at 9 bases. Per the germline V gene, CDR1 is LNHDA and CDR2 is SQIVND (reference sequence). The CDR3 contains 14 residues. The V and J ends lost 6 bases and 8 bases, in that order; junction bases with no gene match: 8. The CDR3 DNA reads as TGTGCCAGTAGAACAACAGGGGGCTTGGACATTCAGTACTTC. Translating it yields CASRTTGGLDIQYF.

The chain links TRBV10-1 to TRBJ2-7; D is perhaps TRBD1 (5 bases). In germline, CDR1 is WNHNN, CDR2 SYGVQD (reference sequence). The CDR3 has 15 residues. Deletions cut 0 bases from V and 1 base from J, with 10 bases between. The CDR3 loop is CASSESHAGSYEQYF. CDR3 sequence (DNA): TGCGCCAGCAGTGAGTCTCATGCAGGGTCCTACGAGCAGTACTTC.

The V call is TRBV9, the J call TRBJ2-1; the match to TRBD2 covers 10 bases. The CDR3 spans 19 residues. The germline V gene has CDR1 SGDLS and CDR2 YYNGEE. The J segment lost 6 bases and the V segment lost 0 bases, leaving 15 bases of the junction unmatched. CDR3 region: CASSVDVAGGPYARNEQFF. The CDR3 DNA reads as TGTGCCAGCAGCGTAGACGTAGCGGGAGGACCCTACGCCCGCAATGAGCAGTTCTTC.